What follows are 23 T cell receptor beta chains derived from one specimen sequenced in a study of cytomegalovirus exposure and HLA in healthy donors. The PCR had 60 Vbeta and 13 Jbeta primers. Using immunoSEQ multiplex PCR, the repertoire was profiled, and TCRdb retains in-frame clones only, with some absent. The sample has about 110,000 clones; roughly 77% are singletons. Sequencing input: PBMCs. These receptors came from a middle-aged man in good health and CMV-seronegative.

The chain couples TRBV11-3 to TRBJ2-3; D is possibly TRBD1 (6 bases). Trimming removed 5 bases at V and 12 bases at J, with 15 bases between. CDR3 length: 12 residues. The germline CDR1 and CDR2 sequences are SGHNT and YENEEA. CDR3 nucleotide sequence: TGTGCCAGCAGCACCGGGACACCGGACCAGTATTTT. Its protein product is CASSTGTPDQYF.

CDR3 nucleotides: TGTGCCAGCAGCTTATCAGGGGCGGCGAATGAGCAGTTCTTC. It translates to CASSLSGAANEQFF. The chain links TRBV7-9 to TRBJ2-1, with TRBD1 as a possible D gene (6 bases). CDR3 length equals 14 residues. The germline V gene has CDR1 SEHNR and CDR2 FQNEAQ (reference sequence). V dropped 2 bases and J dropped 7 bases, with 12 bases sitting between them.

The CDR3 DNA reads as TGTGCCAGCAGTTACGGACCGGGACAGGGAGTCTTGGGCTACACCTTC. This codes for CASSYGPGQGVLGYTF. The gene calls are TRBV7-8 and TRBJ1-2; 9 positions agree with TRBD1. CDR1 is SGHVS, CDR2 FQNEAQ, per germline. This CDR3 region has 16 residues. V trimming: 6 bases; J trimming: 8 bases; junction bases outside the gene matches: 16.

The chain is built from TRBV2 and TRBJ1-6; no definite D call. The CDR3 has 16 residues. Per the germline V gene, CDR1 is SNHLY and CDR2 is FYNNEI. Trimming took off 4 bases at V and 0 bases at J, with 10 bases between the two ends. CDR3 bases: TGTGCCAGCAGTGGAGACCGGAGCTCCTATAATTCACCCCTCCACTTT. Translation: CASSGDRSSYNSPLHF. Drawing the rest from reference TRBV2 and TRBJ1-6, the complete variable domain is EPEVTQTPSHQVTQMGQEVILRCVPISNHLYFYWYRQILGQKVEFLVSFYNNEISEKSEIFDDQFSVERPDGSNFTLKIRSTKLEDSAMYFCASSGDRSSYNSPLHFGNGTRLTVT.

The chain carries TRBV29-1 and TRBJ1-1, with D perhaps TRBD1 (6 bases). The CDR3 consists of 14 residues. Trimming took 5 bases from V and 2 from J, leaving 15 bases between them. The germline CDR1 and CDR2 sequences are SQVTM and ANQGSEA. In nucleotides, the CDR3 is TGCAGCGTTCAAAGGACAGTAAGAAACACTGAAGCTTTCTTT. Translating gives CSVQRTVRNTEAFF.

This clone has a handful of counts. Other DNA sequences within the sample encode an identical CDR3. This chain connects TRBV9 to TRBJ2-2; 7 bases agree with TRBD2. The germline V gene has CDR1 SGDLS and CDR2 YYNGEE. The V segment lost 0 bases and the J segment 1 base; nucleotides outside the gene matches: 3. The CDR3 has 16 amino acids. CDR3 in DNA: TGTGCCAGCAGCGTAGGGGAGGGAGTGAACACCGGGGAGCTGTTTTTT. This sequence encodes CASSVGEGVNTGELFF. Supplemented by reference TRBV9 and TRBJ2-2, the full variable domain reads DSGVTQTPKHLITATGQRVTLRCSPRSGDLSVYWYQQSLDQGLQFLIQYYNGEERAKGNILERFSAQQFPDLHSELNLSSLELGDSALYFCASSVGEGVNTGELFFGEGSRLTVL.

The chain couples TRBV11-2 to TRBJ2-1, with D possibly matching TRBD1 (6 bases). With 5 bases removed from V and 0 bases from J, the gap between germline ends came to 14 bases. This CDR3 contains 16 residues. Per the germline V gene, CDR1 is SGHAT and CDR2 is FQNNGV. The CDR3 coding sequence is TGTGCCAGCAGCGCCGGGACAAGGGGCTCCTACAATGAGCAGTTCTTC. Amino acids: CASSAGTRGSYNEQFF.

This clone was detected only a few times. V usage is TRBV28 and J usage is TRBJ2-3; TRBD2 matches 8 bases. This CDR3 is built from 15 residues. Germline CDR1 is MDHEN and CDR2 is SYDVKM. V was clipped by 4 bases and J by 5 bases; unmatched bases: 8. The CDR3 loop reads CASSYRGGVKDTQYF. The CDR3 DNA follows: TGTGCCAGCAGTTACCGGGGGGGTGTGAAAGATACGCAGTATTTT. Drawing the rest from reference TRBV28 and TRBJ2-3, the complete variable domain is DVKVTQSSRYLVKRTGEKVFLECVQDMDHENMFWYRQDPGLGLRLIYFSYDVKMKEKGDIPEGYSVSREKKERFSLILESASTNQTSMYLCASSYRGGVKDTQYFGPGTRLTVL.

The V gene is TRBV13, the J gene TRBJ1-3; D remains ambiguous. V lost 1 base, J lost 6 bases, and 16 bases lay in between. The CDR3 is 16 amino acids. The germline gives CDR1 PRHDT, CDR2 FYEKMQ (reference sequence). CDR3 sequence reads: CASSLARGTGANTIYF. Written as DNA, the CDR3 is TGTGCCAGCAGCTTAGCCCGGGGAACCGGAGCAAACACCATATATTTT.

Regarding this clone: Germline and junction disagree at one end, which may indicate a read error. V and J are TRBV4-1 and TRBJ1-1, with D unresolved. Germline CDR1 MGHRA, CDR2 YSYEKL. The CDR3 sequence is 15 residues long. CDR3 residues: CAGSPDEVANTEAFF. The CDR3, as DNA: TGCGCCGGCAGCCCTGACGAGGTTGCGAACACTGAAGCTTTCTTT.

V is TRBV5-4 and J is TRBJ2-2; TRBD1 agrees at 9 bases. CDR3 length: 16 residues. V lost 3 bases to trimming and J lost 1 base; unmatched junction nucleotides: 4. Germline CDR1 reads SGHNT; CDR2 reads YYREEE (reference sequence). The CDR3 region is CASSSGTGLNTGELFF. The CDR3 region has the DNA TGTGCCAGCAGCTCGGGGACAGGGCTGAACACCGGGGAGCTGTTTTTT.

This chain connects TRBV4-1 to TRBJ1-2; TRBD1 aligns across 10 bases. CDR1 and CDR2 from the germline V gene are MGHRA and YSYEKL. The CDR3 length is 16 residues. Trimming removed 4 bases from V and 3 bases from J; junction bases left unmatched: 8. The CDR3, as DNA: TGCGCCAGCAGCCCCGACGGGGGACAGGGGTACTATGGCTACACCTTC. Translating gives CASSPDGGQGYYGYTF.

The chain employs TRBV29-1 and TRBJ2-3, with 12 nucleotides matching TRBD2. V was clipped by 6 bases and J by 7 bases; unmatched bases: 8. The CDR3 loop spans 14 amino acids. Germline assignment: CDR1 SQVTM and CDR2 ANQGSEA. The CDR3 loop reads CSVRASGGANTQYF. CDR3 coding DNA: TGCAGCGTGAGGGCTAGCGGGGGGGCGAATACGCAGTATTTT.

The chain has TRBV5-1 and TRBJ2-2; a weak D match, TRBD2 (5 bases). The CDR3 totals 14 residues. Trimming pared 4 bases from V and 4 bases from J, leaving 11 bases between. Per germline, CDR1 SGHRS and CDR2 YFSETQ. In DNA form, the CDR3 reads TGCGCCAGCAGCATTCGGGCGGGCACCGGGGAGCTGTTTTTT. It yields the protein CASSIRAGTGELFF.

The chain is built from TRBV5-4 and TRBJ2-1; 8 nucleotides line up with TRBD2. This CDR3 contains 15 residues. After removal of 5 bases from V and 0 bases from J, the junction contained 4 bases not matched to a gene. Per the germline V gene, CDR1 is SGHNT and CDR2 is YYREEE (reference sequence). The CDR3, as DNA: TGTGCCAGCAGTACGGGGGGGAGCTCCTACAATGAGCAGTTCTTC. Residues: CASSTGGSSYNEQFF. The entire variable domain, with the rest obtained from reference TRBV5-4 and TRBJ2-1, is as follows: ETGVTQSPTHLIKTRGQQVTLRCSSQSGHNTVSWYQQALGQGPQFIFQYYREEENGRGNFPPRFSGLQFPNYSSELNVNALELDDSALYLCASSTGGSSYNEQFFGPGTRLTVL.

This chain uses TRBV7-9 with TRBJ2-1; 9 nucleotides align to TRBD2. Trimming took 8 bases from V and 4 from J; bases not matched to a gene: 18. The CDR3 covers 18 residues. Germline assignment: CDR1 SEHNR and CDR2 FQNEAQ (reference sequence). CDR3 nucleotides: TGTGCCAGCGTCAAACGGAGAGAGCGGGGGGATGCGTACAATGAGCAGTTCTTC. This encodes CASVKRRERGDAYNEQFF.

The chain joins TRBV5-1 to TRBJ2-3; a possible D gene is TRBD2 (5 bases). Germline CDR1 is SGHRS and CDR2 is YFSETQ. This CDR3 spans 17 amino acids. V was trimmed by 1 base and J by 3 bases, leaving 18 bases between them. In DNA, the CDR3 is TGCGCCAGCAGCTTGTGGGCCTCCGGTTCGGGAACAGATACGCAGTATTTT. Translation gives CASSLWASGSGTDTQYF.

The table lists this clone with a few counts. The CDR3 bases are TGTGCCAGCAGCTTAGGGGCAGGGGGGATCTCCTATAATTCACCCCTCCACTTT. It is translated as CASSLGAGGISYNSPLHF. The chain joins TRBV7-9 to TRBJ1-6, with TRBD1 matching 7 bases. V was clipped by 1 base and J by 0 bases; unmatched bases: 6. This CDR3 has 18 residues. Germline-derived CDR1 and CDR2 are SEHNR and FQNEAQ (reference sequence).

This clone was seen a handful of times. The rearrangement joins TRBV6-1 to TRBJ1-4, with TRBD1 as a possible D gene (5 bases). V dropped 6 bases and J dropped 6 bases, with 14 bases sitting between them. The germline V gene encodes CDR1 MNHNS and CDR2 SASEGT. The CDR3 consists of 14 residues. The DNA for the CDR3 is TGTGCCAGCAGCCAACCGGGGGGGGATGAAAAACTGTTTTTT. It is translated as CASSQPGGDEKLFF.

This clone turned up a few times. The V call is TRBV6-5, the J call TRBJ1-1, with 8 bases lining up with TRBD1. This CDR3 has 13 residues. Germline-derived CDR1 and CDR2 are MNHEY and SVGAGI. V trimming: 4 bases; J trimming: 4 bases; junction bases outside the gene matches: 2. As DNA, the CDR3 is TGTGCCAGCAGTTTGACAGGGGTCACTGAAGCTTTCTTT. This translates into CASSLTGVTEAFF.

This clone was counted a few times. This chain uses TRBV2 with TRBJ1-2, with 9 bases aligning to TRBD1. This CDR3 has 15 amino acids. V shed 10 bases and J 7 bases; nucleotides not matched to a gene: 16. The germline gives CDR1 SNHLY, CDR2 FYNNEI. This CDR3 reads CATTRDRDLLSGYTF. Written as DNA, the CDR3 is TGTGCCACCACCAGGGACAGGGATTTATTAAGTGGCTACACCTTC.

The chain combines TRBV5-6 with TRBJ1-2, with 7 bases that match TRBD1. V was clipped by 6 bases and J by 0 bases; unmatched bases: 11. The germline V gene has CDR1 SGHDT and CDR2 YYEEEE. This CDR3 comprises 16 residues. CDR3 sequence reads: CASTEIGQASNYGYTF. In nucleotides, the CDR3 is TGTGCCAGCACCGAGATAGGACAGGCGTCTAACTATGGCTACACCTTC.

J is TRBJ2-7 and V is TRBV6-1; TRBD2 matches at 8 bases. Germline V gene data show CDR1 as MNHNS and CDR2 as SASEGT. The V segment lost 6 bases and the J segment 5 bases; nucleotides outside the gene matches: 6. CDR3 length: 13 residues. CDR3 loop: CASRAGGSDEQYF. The CDR3 DNA is TGTGCCAGCAGGGCGGGGGGTAGCGACGAGCAGTACTTC.